This section outlines one T cell receptor beta chain sequence together with its context. The target antigen is unknown. Second-dose intervals near 4 or 12 weeks were combined. This specimen comes from a study of T cell responses to AZD1222 COVID-19 vaccine. General study results and limits: The study identified only five or six AZD1222 recipients as seropositive at baseline. Nearly half of unique spike-specific TCRs reportedly avoided B.1.351 and B.1.1.7 mutated regions. Repertoire samples came only from after the peak T cell response.

Measured with immunoSEQ multiplex PCR; TCRdb has only the in-frame clones, and not every one. The repertoire holds 150,000 or so clones, with over 90% as singletons. The V and J ends lost 0 bases and 7 bases, in that order; junction bases with no gene match: 9. The germline V gene has CDR1 SGHDT and CDR2 YYEEEE. The CDR3 covers 17 residues. The source was peripheral blood, collected 28 days after the second AZD1222 dose. The receptor's source is an adult who received the AZD1222 COVID-19 vaccine. V is TRBV5-6 and J is TRBJ2-2, with 10 bases matching TRBD2. This CDR3 is CASSLARLAGDGGELFF. In nucleotides, the CDR3 is TGTGCCAGCAGCTTGGCGAGGCTAGCGGGAGACGGCGGGGAGCTGTTTTTT.